These 15 T cell receptor beta chains came from one sample sequenced in a study of metastatic and nonmetastatic thyroid tumors. TCRdb re-called clones via MiXCR from the PCR reads. This sample has about 20,000 clones; approximately 37% occur once, and the top ten carry about 25%. Ahead of thyroid surgery, no patient had received treatment of any kind. The sequencing input was tumor tissue. These receptors all stem from a female donor with papillary thyroid cancer or a benign thyroid nodule (not recorded which). Some clones in this sample may be carry-over from other donors' samples.

The genes are TRBV30 and TRBJ1-5, with TRBD1 identical over 8 bases. Trimming at V came to 3 bases and at J to 0 bases, leaving 4 bases not matched to a gene. Germline V CDR1 and CDR2: GTSNPN, SVGIG (reference sequence). The CDR3 extends over 15 amino acids. CDR3 sequence (DNA): TGTGCCTGGAGCCAGGGGGCCTATAGCAATCAGCCCCAGCATTTT. Protein: CAWSQGAYSNQPQHF. The entire variable domain, with the rest obtained from reference TRBV30 and TRBJ1-5, is as follows: SQTIHQWPATLVQPVGSPLSLECTVEGTSNPNLYWYRQAAGRGLQLLFYSVGIGQISSEVPQNLSASRPQDRQFILSSKKLLLSDSGFYLCAWSQGAYSNQPQHFGDGTRLSIL.

The chain employs TRBV6-1 and TRBJ2-1, with 7 positions matching TRBD2. Losses at the gene ends were 1 base for V and 4 bases for J; bases not matched to a gene: 4. From germline, CDR1 is MNHNS and CDR2 SASEGT. CDR3 length: 15 residues. CDR3 sequence (DNA): TGTGCCAGCAGTGAAGGAGGCGGGAGTTACAATGAGCAGTTCTTC. Translation: CASSEGGGSYNEQFF.

V and J are TRBV12-3 or TRBV12-4 and TRBJ2-3; TRBD2 matches at 7 bases. This CDR3 spans 18 amino acids. With V trimmed by 3 bases and J by 2 bases, 14 bases remained unmatched. The CDR3 coding sequence is TGTGCCAGCAGTTTCAATGGAGGGAGCGGGGAGATCACAGATACGCAGTATTTT. As protein: CASSFNGGSGEITDTQYF.

This clone has more than one count but fewer than ten. V usage is TRBV6-1 and J usage is TRBJ1-2, with a possible D match to TRBD1 (5 bases). V was clipped by 10 bases and J by 5 bases, with 11 bases between them. The CDR3 length is 11 residues. Per the germline V gene, CDR1 is MNHNS and CDR2 is SASEGT. CDR3 protein: CATGGTYGYTF. DNA for the CDR3: TGTGCCACCGGGGGGACTTATGGCTACACCTTC.

This clone was counted only a few times. This rearrangement joins TRBV6-2 or TRBV6-3 to TRBJ2-1; TRBD2 agrees at 12 bases. This CDR3 is built from 13 residues. Germline V gene sequence: CDR1 MNHEY, CDR2 SVGEGT. V was pared by 8 bases and J by 10 bases, with 6 bases of the junction left unmatched. The CDR3 DNA follows: TGTGCCAGCCGGACTAGCGGGATCAGGGAGCAGTTCTTC. This codes for CASRTSGIREQFF.

This rearrangement joins TRBV25-1 to TRBJ2-7; TRBD1 matches 7 bases. This CDR3 has 13 residues. J lost 7 bases, V lost 4 bases, and 7 bases had no gene match. Looked up from germline, CDR1 is MGHDK and CDR2 is SYGVNS. CDR3 coding DNA: TGTGCCAGCAGTGCCTCGACAGGGTGGGAGCAGTACTTC. As protein: CASSASTGWEQYF.

CDR3 DNA: TGTGCCAGCAGCAGGACAGTCTCTGGAAACACCATATATTTT. Translating it yields CASSRTVSGNTIYF. The gene calls are TRBV6-1 and TRBJ1-3, with a possible D match to TRBD1 (6 bases). This CDR3 spans 14 amino acids. Germline lookup yields CDR1 MNHNS and CDR2 SASEGT. V lost 6 bases, J lost 0 bases, and 9 bases lay in between.

The V call is TRBV5-1, the J call TRBJ2-5, with D hard to call. The V end lost 4 bases, the J end lost 5 bases, and 15 bases lay between the germline ends. The CDR3 runs to 14 residues. Germline V gives CDR1 SGHRS, CDR2 YFSETQ. Written as DNA, the CDR3 is TGCGCCAGCAGCCCCCGCAGTGTGGGTGAGACCCAGTACTTC. Encoded protein: CASSPRSVGETQYF.

This clone was seen more than once but under ten times. The chain employs TRBV20-1 and TRBJ2-3; 10 nucleotides match TRBD2. From germline, CDR1 is DFQATT and CDR2 SNEGSKA (reference sequence). Germline trimming cut 1 base from V and 6 bases from J; bases unmatched to any gene: 10. The CDR3 has 16 amino acids. CDR3 coding DNA: TGCAGTGCTAGAGGCACTAGCGGGAACCCCTGGGATACGCAGTATTTT. Protein: CSARGTSGNPWDTQYF.

In DNA form, the CDR3 reads TGTGCCAGCAGCTTTGGAGTGGGGACCCAGTACTTC. Its protein is CASSFGVGTQYF. The chain links TRBV11-1 to TRBJ2-5; D not certain. V was trimmed by 3 bases and J by 7 bases, leaving 9 bases between them. CDR1 SGHAT and CDR2 FQDESV come from the germline V gene (reference sequence). This CDR3 contains 12 residues.

In this sample, this clone turned up a few times. V is TRBV24-1 and J is TRBJ2-1; D is possibly TRBD1 (5 bases). V lost 6 bases and J lost 4, with 15 bases in between. The germline V gene has CDR1 KGHDR and CDR2 SFDVKD. This CDR3 has 15 amino acids. The CDR3 DNA sequence: TGTGCCACCAGTCTAGGGGCAGGACGTTACAATGAGCAGTTCTTC. This gives the protein CATSLGAGRYNEQFF.

The V call is TRBV6-6, the J call TRBJ1-1; D ambiguous. Germline V lookup: CDR1 MNHNY, CDR2 SVGAGI (reference sequence). Trimming shortened V by 2 bases and J by 0 bases, and 4 bases separated the two germline ends. The CDR3 covers 13 residues. The CDR3 nucleotides are TGTGCCAGCAGTTACAGGTTGAACACTGAAGCTTTCTTT. Amino acids: CASSYRLNTEAFF.

The chain joins TRBV3-1 to TRBJ2-1, with 11 bases that match TRBD2. The CDR3 covers 18 residues. V was clipped by 4 bases and J by 0 bases; unmatched bases: 8. Germline loops: CDR1 LGHDT, CDR2 YNNKEL (reference sequence). The CDR3 is CASSPGLAGRSSYNEQFF. In nucleotides, the CDR3 is TGTGCCAGCAGCCCAGGACTAGCGGGCCGCAGCTCCTACAATGAGCAGTTCTTC.

The chain links TRBV7-2 to TRBJ2-3; TRBD2 matches 10 bases. CDR1 and CDR2 (germline): SGHTA, FQGNSA. CDR3 size: 14 residues. Trimming cost V 3 bases and J 5 bases; bases outside gene matches: 2. This chain's CDR3 is CASSLLAGVDTQYF. CDR3 bases: TGTGCCAGCAGCTTGCTAGCGGGAGTAGATACGCAGTATTTT.

V is TRBV28 and J is TRBJ1-2; 9 bases map to TRBD1. The J segment lost 8 bases and the V segment lost 7 bases, leaving 14 bases of the junction unmatched. Germline loops: CDR1 MDHEN, CDR2 SYDVKM. The CDR3 sequence is 15 residues long. This CDR3 reads CASTIGTGFPYGYTF. In DNA form, the CDR3 reads TGTGCCAGCACTATCGGGACAGGGTTTCCCTACGGCTACACCTTC.